This TCR beta chain was documented in a study of blood T cells in healthy people across ages. The donors, all healthy, were Caucasians living in Russia, aged about 6 to 100. PCR was performed a second time for about 7 to 12 cycles using a sample-barcoded 5' primer and a J-beta primer mix. All samples gave at least 2.5 million CDR3-containing paired-end reads. Using its own MiXCR run on the 5' RACE reads, TCRdb lists one record per CDR3 protein. Of more than 1 million distinct CDR3 sequences in the sample, 40% to 50% were seen once. CDR1 and CDR2 from the germline V gene are MNHNY and SVGAGI (reference sequence). Trimming stripped 3 bases from V and 4 bases from J, with 9 bases between. CDR3 length equals 13 residues. Regarding the study as a whole: When set beside aged donors, long-lived donors presented more naive CD4+ cells and higher diversity. Bulk PBMC profiling left naive and antigen-experienced comparisons inconclusive.

This clonotype was detected ten times or more. Its target is not known. This chain joins TRBV6-6 and TRBJ1-2; possible D gene TRBD1, 6 bases. Source material: blood. The sequence derives from a woman aged 60-70 years in good health. The CDR3 spells CASSYGTIYGYTF. CDR3 in DNA: TGTGCCAGCAGTTATGGGACAATCTATGGCTACACCTTC.